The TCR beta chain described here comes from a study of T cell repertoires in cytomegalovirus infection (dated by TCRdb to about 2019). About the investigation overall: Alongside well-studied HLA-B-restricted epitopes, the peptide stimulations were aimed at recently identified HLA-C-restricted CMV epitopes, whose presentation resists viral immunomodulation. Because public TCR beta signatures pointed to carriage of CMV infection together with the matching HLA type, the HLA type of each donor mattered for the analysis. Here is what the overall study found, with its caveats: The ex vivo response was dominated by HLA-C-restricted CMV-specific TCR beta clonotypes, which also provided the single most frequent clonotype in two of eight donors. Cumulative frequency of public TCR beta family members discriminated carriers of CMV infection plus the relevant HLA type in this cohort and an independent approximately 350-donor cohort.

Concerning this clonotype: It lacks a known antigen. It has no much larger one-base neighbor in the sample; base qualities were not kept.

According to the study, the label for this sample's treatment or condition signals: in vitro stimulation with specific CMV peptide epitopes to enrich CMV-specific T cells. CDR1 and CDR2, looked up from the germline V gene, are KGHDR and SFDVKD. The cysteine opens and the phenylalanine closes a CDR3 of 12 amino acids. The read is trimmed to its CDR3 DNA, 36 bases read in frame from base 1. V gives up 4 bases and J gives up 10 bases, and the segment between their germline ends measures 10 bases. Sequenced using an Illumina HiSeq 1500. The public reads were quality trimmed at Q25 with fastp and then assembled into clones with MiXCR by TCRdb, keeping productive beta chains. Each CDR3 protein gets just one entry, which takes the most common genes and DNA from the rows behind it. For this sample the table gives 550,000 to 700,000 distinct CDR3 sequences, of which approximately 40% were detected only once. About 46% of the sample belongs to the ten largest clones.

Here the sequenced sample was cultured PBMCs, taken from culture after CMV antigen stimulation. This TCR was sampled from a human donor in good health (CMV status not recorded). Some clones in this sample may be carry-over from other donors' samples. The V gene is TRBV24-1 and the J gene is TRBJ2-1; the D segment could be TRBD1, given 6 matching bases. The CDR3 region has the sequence CATSDSDREQFF. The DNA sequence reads TGTGCCACCAGTGACTCTGACAGGGAGCAGTTCTTC.